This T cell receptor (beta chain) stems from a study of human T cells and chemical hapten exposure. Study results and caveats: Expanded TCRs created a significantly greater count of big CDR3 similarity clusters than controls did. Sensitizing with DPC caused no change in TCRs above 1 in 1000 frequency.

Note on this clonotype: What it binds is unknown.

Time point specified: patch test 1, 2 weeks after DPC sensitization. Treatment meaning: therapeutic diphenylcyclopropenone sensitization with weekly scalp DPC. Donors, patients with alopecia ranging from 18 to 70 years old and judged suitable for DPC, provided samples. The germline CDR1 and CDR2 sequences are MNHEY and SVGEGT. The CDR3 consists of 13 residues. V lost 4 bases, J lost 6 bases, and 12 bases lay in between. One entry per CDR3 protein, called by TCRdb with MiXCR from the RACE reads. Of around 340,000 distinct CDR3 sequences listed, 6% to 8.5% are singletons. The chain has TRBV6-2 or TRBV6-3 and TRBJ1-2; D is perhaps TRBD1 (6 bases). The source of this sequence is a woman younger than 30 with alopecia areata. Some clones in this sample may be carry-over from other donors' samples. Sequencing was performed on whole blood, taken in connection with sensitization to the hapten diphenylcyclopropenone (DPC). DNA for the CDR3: TGTGCCAGCAGTTCTACAGGGTTCAATGGCTACACCTTC. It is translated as CASSSTGFNGYTF.